This TCR beta chain was recovered during a study of early T cells in non-severe SARS-CoV-2 infection. Study in general: Chains were unpaired, as sequencing was done on bulk RNA from unsorted whole blood.

Attached unique molecular identifiers marked individual cDNA molecules. MiXCR, run by TCRdb on the 5' RACE reads, gives a single entry per CDR3 protein. The data show tens of thousands of distinct CDR3 sequences, with 11% seen just once and about a tenth held by the top ten. Germline CDR1 is SGHTA and CDR2 is FQGNSA. The CDR3 runs to 11 residues. Trimming took 2 bases from V and 5 from J, leaving 3 bases between them. This clonotype was counted many times. Its target is unknown. Study observations and caveats: Using VDJdb, the matching emphasized anti-spike CD8 responses while missing private and CD4 specificities.

The specimen sequenced was whole blood. This chain links TRBV7-2 with TRBJ2-5; D is uncertain. This clonotype was sampled from an adult who was a healthcare worker with PCR-confirmed SARS-CoV-2 infection or an uninfected control (not recorded which). CDR3 sequence: CASSLYETQYF. The CDR3 nucleotides are TGTGCCAGCAGCTTATATGAGACCCAGTACTTC.